Reported below is one T cell receptor (beta chain). Two negative PCRs, clearance, or symptom resolution were required of recovered Cohort 3 donors. This specimen belongs to a study of blood T cell repertoires in COVID-19. The wider study: There were acute and convalescent COVID-19 samples, and they came from the United States, Italy and Spain.

Only in-frame clones appear in the TCRdb table, and some are missing; sequencing was by immunoSEQ multiplex PCR. The data contain over 130,000 clones, approximately 79% of them singletons. The CDR3 has 15 amino acids. With 4 bases clipped from V and 1 base from J, the junction kept 6 bases outside the gene matches. Germline V gene data show CDR1 as SEHNR and CDR2 as FQNEAQ (reference sequence). The chain carries TRBV7-9 and TRBJ1-2; 7 nucleotides align to TRBD1. The source of this sequence is a woman between 45 and 60 years old who had recovered from COVID-19. The source material was PBMCs or T cells enriched from blood (not recorded which). This CDR3 reads CASSSYQGGNYGYTF. The CDR3 DNA reads as TGTGCCAGCAGCTCATATCAGGGGGGTAACTATGGCTACACCTTC.